The rows below give T cell receptor beta chains drawn from one sample of a study of blood T cell repertoires in COVID-19. TCRdb's copy holds only in-frame clones and misses some; the assay was immunoSEQ multiplex PCR. The table records over 100,000 clones, around 84% of them present only once. Sequences were obtained from peripheral blood. The origin of the receptors is a man in his forties with acute or convalescent COVID-19. Both conserved end residues are part of each CDR3. D genes are given only for firm matches. Part of the rows lack a size; the others show once, few, many or a class for expanded clones.

J	size	V	D	CDR3	DNA
TRBJ2-1	NA	TRBV19	NA	CASSIRGTSRIEQFF	TGTGCCAGTAGTATCAGGGGGACTAGTCGGATTGAGCAGTTCTTC
TRBJ2-5	NA	TRBV2	TRBD1	CASGDRETQYF	TGTGCCAGCGGGGACAGAGAGACCCAGTACTTC
TRBJ2-2	NA	TRBV21-1	NA	CASSKDTRFHRVRAGELFF	TGTGCCAGCAGCAAAGACACAAGGTTCCACAGGGTGAGGGCCGGGGAGCTGTTTTTT
TRBJ2-7	few	TRBV5-1	NA	CASSVGGLPEQYF	TGCGCCAGCAGCGTCGGGGGGCTGCCCGAGCAGTACTTC
TRBJ2-7	once	TRBV11-2	NA	CASSSSGGAYLEQYF	TGTGCCAGCAGCTCATCTGGGGGGGCATATCTCGAGCAGTACTTC
TRBJ2-5	few	TRBV2	NA	CASSVEGGQYQETQYF	TGTGCCAGCAGTGTAGAGGGGGGACAGTACCAAGAGACCCAGTACTTC
TRBJ2-1	NA	TRBV7-3	TRBD2	CASSLGVSGRNEQFF	TGTGCCAGCAGCTTAGGGGTTAGCGGGAGAAATGAGCAGTTCTTC
TRBJ1-2	NA	TRBV29-1	NA	CSVSLTPNYGYTF	TGCAGCGTTAGCCTGACACCAAACTATGGCTACACCTTC
TRBJ1-6	NA	TRBV5-1	NA	CASKRQESYNSPLHF	TGCGCCAGCAAACGACAGGAGTCCTATAATTCACCCCTCCACTTT
TRBJ2-1	NA	TRBV5-1	TRBD1	CASSLTGQGTYNEQFF	TGCGCCAGCAGCTTGACGGGACAGGGTACCTACAATGAGCAGTTCTTC
TRBJ1-1	NA	TRBV18	NA	CASSPAAGVMNTEAFF	TGTGCCAGCTCACCAGCGGCAGGGGTTATGAACACTGAAGCTTTCTTT
TRBJ1-2	NA	TRBV6-1	NA	CASSEWALTF	TGTGCCAGCAGTGAGTGGGCCCTCACCTTC
TRBJ1-2	NA	TRBV29-1	TRBD1	CSSSMGQGDGYTF	TGCAGCTCAAGCATGGGACAGGGAGATGGCTACACCTTC
TRBJ2-7	NA	TRBV4-3	NA	CASSQDPRAYSYEQYF	TGCGCCAGCAGCCAAGATCCCAGGGCCTACTCCTACGAGCAGTACTTC
TRBJ2-2	few	TRBV19	NA	CASSIGLAGTGELFF	TGTGCCAGTAGCATCGGGCTAGCTGGGACCGGGGAGCTGTTTTTT
TRBJ1-6	NA	TRBV10-3	NA	CAISESKPSSYNSPLHF	TGTGCCATCAGTGAGTCGAAGCCGAGCTCCTATAATTCACCCCTCCACTTT
TRBJ1-6	NA	TRBV7-9	TRBD1	CASSSTDGTGTGNSPLHF	TGTGCCAGCAGCTCAACGGACGGGACAGGAACGGGTAATTCACCCCTCCACTTT
TRBJ2-7	NA	TRBV6-2/TRBV6-3	NA	CASSYSSRVHEQYF	TGTGCCAGCAGTTACTCGTCCAGGGTCCACGAGCAGTACTTC
TRBJ1-5	NA	TRBV3-1/TRBV3-2	NA	CARPAGRGIQPQHF	TGTGCCAGGCCGGCCGGCAGGGGAATCCAGCCCCAGCATTTT
TRBJ1-5	NA	TRBV19	TRBD1	CASVQGFQPQHF	TGTGCCAGTGTACAGGGGTTTCAGCCCCAGCATTTT
TRBJ2-7	few	TRBV4-2	NA	CASSQTNRVEQYF	TGTGCCAGCAGCCAAACCAACAGGGTTGAGCAGTACTTC